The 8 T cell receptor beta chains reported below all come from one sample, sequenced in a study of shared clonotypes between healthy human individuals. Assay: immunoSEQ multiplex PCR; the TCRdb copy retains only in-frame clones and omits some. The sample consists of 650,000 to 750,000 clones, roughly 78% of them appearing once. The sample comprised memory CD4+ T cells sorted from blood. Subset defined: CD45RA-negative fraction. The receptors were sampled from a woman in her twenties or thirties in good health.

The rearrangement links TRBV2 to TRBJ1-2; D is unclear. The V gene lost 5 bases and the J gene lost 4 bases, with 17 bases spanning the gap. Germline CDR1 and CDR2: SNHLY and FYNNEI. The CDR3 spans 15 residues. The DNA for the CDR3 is TGTGCCAGCAGTCCTTACCCATTGATGGGCTATGGCTACACCTTC. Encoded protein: CASSPYPLMGYGYTF.

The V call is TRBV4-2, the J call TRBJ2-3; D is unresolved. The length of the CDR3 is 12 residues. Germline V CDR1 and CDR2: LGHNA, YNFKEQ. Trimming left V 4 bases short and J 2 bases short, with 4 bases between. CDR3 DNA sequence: TGTGCCAGCAGCCGCCTCACAGATACGCAGTATTTT. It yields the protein CASSRLTDTQYF.

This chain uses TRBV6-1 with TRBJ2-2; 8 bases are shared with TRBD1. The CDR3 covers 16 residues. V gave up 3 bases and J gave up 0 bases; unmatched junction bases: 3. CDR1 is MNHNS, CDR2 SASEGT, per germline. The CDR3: CASSDAGQANTGELFF. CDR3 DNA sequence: TGTGCCAGCAGTGACGCGGGACAGGCGAACACCGGGGAGCTGTTTTTT.

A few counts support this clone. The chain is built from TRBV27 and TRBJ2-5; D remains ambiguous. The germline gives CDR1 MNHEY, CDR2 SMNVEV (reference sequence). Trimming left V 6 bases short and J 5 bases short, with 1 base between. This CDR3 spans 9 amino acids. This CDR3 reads CASSETQYF. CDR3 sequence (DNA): TGTGCCAGCAGCGAGACCCAGTACTTC.

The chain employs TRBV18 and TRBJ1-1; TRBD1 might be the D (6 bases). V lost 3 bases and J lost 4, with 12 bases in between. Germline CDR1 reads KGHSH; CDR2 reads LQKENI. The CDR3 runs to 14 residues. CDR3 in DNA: TGTGCCAGCTCACCCGATACAGGGTCCACTGAAGCTTTCTTT. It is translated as CASSPDTGSTEAFF. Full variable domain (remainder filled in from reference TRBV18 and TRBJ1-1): NAGVMQNPRHLVRRRGQEARLRCSPMKGHSHVYWYRQLPEEGLKFMVYLQKENIIDESGMPKERFSAEFPKEGPSILRIQQVVRGDSAAYFCASSPDTGSTEAFFGQGTRLTVV.

CDR3 in amino acids: CASSFAYEQYF. The CDR3 bases are TGTGCCAGCAGCTTCGCCTACGAGCAGTACTTC. The chain is built from TRBV5-4 and TRBJ2-7; D not certain. The CDR3 has 11 amino acids. The V and J ends lost 2 bases and 2 bases respectively, with 2 bases between them. Germline loops: CDR1 SGHNT, CDR2 YYREEE (reference sequence).

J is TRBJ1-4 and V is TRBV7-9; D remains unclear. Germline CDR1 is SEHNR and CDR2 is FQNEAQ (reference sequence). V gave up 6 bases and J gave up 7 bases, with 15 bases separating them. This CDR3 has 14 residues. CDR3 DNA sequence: TGTGCCAGCAGGAGAGGAGGGCTCGGTGAAAAACTGTTTTTT. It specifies CASRRGGLGEKLFF. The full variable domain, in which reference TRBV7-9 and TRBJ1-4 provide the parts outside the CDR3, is DTGVSQNPRHKITKRGQNVTFRCDPISEHNRLYWYRQTLGQGPEFLTYFQNEAQLEKSRLLSDRFSAERPKGSFSTLEIQRTEQGDSAMYLCASRRGGLGEKLFFGSGTQLSVL.

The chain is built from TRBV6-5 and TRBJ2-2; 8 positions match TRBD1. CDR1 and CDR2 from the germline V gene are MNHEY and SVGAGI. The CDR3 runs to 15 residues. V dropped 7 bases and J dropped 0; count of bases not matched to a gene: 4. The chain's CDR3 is CASKPGQANTGELFF. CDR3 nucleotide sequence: TGTGCCAGCAAGCCGGGACAGGCGAACACCGGGGAGCTGTTTTTT.